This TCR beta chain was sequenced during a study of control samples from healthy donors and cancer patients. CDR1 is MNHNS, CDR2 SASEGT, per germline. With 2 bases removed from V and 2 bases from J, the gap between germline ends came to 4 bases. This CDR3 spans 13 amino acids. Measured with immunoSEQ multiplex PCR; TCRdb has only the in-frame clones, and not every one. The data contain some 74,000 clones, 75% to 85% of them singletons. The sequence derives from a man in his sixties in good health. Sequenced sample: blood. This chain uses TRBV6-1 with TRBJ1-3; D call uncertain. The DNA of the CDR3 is TGTGCCAGCAGTGAACTGGCTGGAAACACCATATATTTT. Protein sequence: CASSELAGNTIYF.